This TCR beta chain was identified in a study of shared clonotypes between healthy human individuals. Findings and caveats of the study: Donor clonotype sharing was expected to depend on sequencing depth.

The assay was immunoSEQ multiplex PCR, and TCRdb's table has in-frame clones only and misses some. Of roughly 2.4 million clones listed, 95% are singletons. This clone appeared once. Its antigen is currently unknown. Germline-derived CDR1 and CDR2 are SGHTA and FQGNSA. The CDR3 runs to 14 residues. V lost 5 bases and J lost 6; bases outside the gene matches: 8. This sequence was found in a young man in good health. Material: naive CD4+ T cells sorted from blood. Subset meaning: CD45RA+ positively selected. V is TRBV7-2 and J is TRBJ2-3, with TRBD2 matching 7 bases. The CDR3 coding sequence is TGTGCCAGCAGCGTTGGACTAGGTTCCGATACGCAGTATTTT. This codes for CASSVGLGSDTQYF.